This TCR beta chain was identified during a study of blood T cell repertoires in COVID-19. Study as a whole: COVID-19 samples collected from the United States, Italy and Spain covered acute and convalescent phases. T cells, B-cell-depleted T cells, or PBMCs provided the cDNA or gDNA that served as material.

Enrolment of Seattle patients took place during active infection, and they were followed longitudinally. Original processing notes: Estimation of nucleated cell counts was performed using reference gene primer amplification. The assay was immunoSEQ multiplex PCR, and TCRdb's table has in-frame clones only and misses some. Clone size and V and J calls were adopted from that table, with D and trimming inferred from the DNA. The table lists some 500,000 clones, 85% to 90% of them singletons. This clone has just one count. The source material was peripheral blood. The receptor was isolated from a woman aged 50 to 65 with COVID-19, enrolled during active disease.

CDR3 sequence reads: CASSFFLNEKLFF. DNA for the CDR3: TGTGCCAGCAGTTTTTTCCTTAATGAAAAACTGTTTTTT. The rearrangement links TRBV12-3 or TRBV12-4 to TRBJ1-4; D not resolved. V dropped 3 bases and J dropped 4 bases, with 6 bases sitting between them. The CDR3 length is 13 residues.